One sample yielded the 30 T cell receptor beta chains listed below, sequenced in a study of cytomegalovirus exposure and HLA in healthy donors. This table comes from immunoSEQ multiplex PCR, and its TCRdb copy is limited to in-frame clones, with some not included. The sample contains fewer than 400,000 clones, 88% of which appear only once. The sequencing sample was made of PBMCs. All receptors derive from a man aged 25 to 40 in good health and CMV-seronegative.

The genes are TRBV29-1 and TRBJ1-1; perhaps TRBD1 as D (5 bases). V lost 5 bases to trimming and J lost 4 bases, with 8 bases between them. The CDR3 consists of 11 residues. Germline lookup yields CDR1 SQVTM and CDR2 ANQGSEA. The CDR3: CSVLGVTEAFF. CDR3 bases: TGCAGCGTTTTAGGGGTCACTGAAGCTTTCTTT.

The genes are TRBV6-5 and TRBJ2-3; D may be TRBD1 (5 bases). CDR3 length: 14 amino acids. Deletions cut 5 bases from V and 6 bases from J, with 15 bases between. Germline CDR1 reads MNHEY; CDR2 reads SVGAGI. The CDR3, as DNA: TGTGCCAGCAGTATTGACAGACGTTCTGATACGCAGTATTTT. Its translation: CASSIDRRSDTQYF.

This rearrangement joins TRBV27 to TRBJ2-3, with 8 nucleotides matching TRBD2. This CDR3 comprises 13 residues. In germline, CDR1 is MNHEY, CDR2 SMNVEV (reference sequence). V dropped 8 bases and J dropped 4; count of bases not matched to a gene: 5. The CDR3 here is CASGRTSSDTQYF. CDR3 DNA: TGTGCCAGCGGCAGGACTAGCTCAGATACGCAGTATTTT.

The rearrangement uses TRBV6-1 and TRBJ2-7; maybe TRBD1 (5 bases). CDR1 MNHNS and CDR2 SASEGT come from the germline V gene. The V and J ends lost 6 bases and 6 bases respectively, with 18 bases between them. This CDR3 is built from 14 residues. Here the CDR3 DNA reads TGTGCCAGCAGCGGACACCCGGGCCTAGTCGAGCAGTACTTC. Its protein product is CASSGHPGLVEQYF.

This sequence joins TRBV2 and TRBJ1-6; 9 bases fit TRBD1. Unmatched junction bases numbered 7, after V lost 3 bases and J lost 10 bases. CDR3 length: 15 amino acids. Germline lookup yields CDR1 SNHLY and CDR2 FYNNEI. CDR3 bases: TGTGCCAGCAGTGAGGGACAGGGACTTTTCTCACCCCTCCACTTT. Translation: CASSEGQGLFSPLHF.

The chain joins TRBV28 to TRBJ1-1; a possible D gene is TRBD1 (5 bases). Germline V gene data show CDR1 as MDHEN and CDR2 as SYDVKM. Trimming left V 7 bases short and J 1 base short, with 13 bases between. The CDR3 extends over 14 amino acids. Here the CDR3 DNA reads TGTGCCAGCATCGAAGGAAGGGGGAACACTGAAGCTTTCTTT. Amino acid sequence: CASIEGRGNTEAFF. Full variable domain (rest looked up from reference TRBV28 and TRBJ1-1): DVKVTQSSRYLVKRTGEKVFLECVQDMDHENMFWYRQDPGLGLRLIYFSYDVKMKEKGDIPEGYSVSREKKERFSLILESASTNQTSMYLCASIEGRGNTEAFFGQGTRLTVV.

The chain employs TRBV5-6 and TRBJ1-2; 7 nucleotides agree with TRBD1. Germline V lookup: CDR1 SGHDT, CDR2 YYEEEE. This CDR3 has 16 amino acids. The V and J ends lost 4 bases and 4 bases, in that order; junction bases with no gene match: 13. CDR3 region: CASSPGLGGAGYGYTF. In DNA form, the CDR3 reads TGTGCCAGCAGCCCGGGGTTAGGGGGCGCCGGCTATGGCTACACCTTC.

Only a few counts were recorded for this clone. This chain uses TRBV6-1 with TRBJ1-6; D is ambiguous. The CDR3 has 18 amino acids. Germline V CDR1 and CDR2: MNHNS, SASEGT. V gave up 4 bases and J gave up 0 bases, with 16 bases separating them. CDR3 nucleotides: TGTGCCAGCAGTGCAAGAGGAAAAGCAAGCTCCTATAATTCACCCCTCCACTTT. It encodes CASSARGKASSYNSPLHF.

The rearrangement uses TRBV6-5 and TRBJ2-2, with D unresolved. Germline V gene lookup returns CDR1 MNHEY and CDR2 SVGAGI. Between the trimmed V and J ends, which lost 5 bases and 2 bases, there was a span of 6 bases. This CDR3 is 13 amino acids long. The CDR3 bases are TGTGCCAGCAGTGGCCCAAACACCGGGGAGCTGTTTTTT. Its protein is CASSGPNTGELFF.

The chain uses TRBV6-5 and TRBJ2-1; maybe TRBD2 (5 bases). The CDR3 spans 15 residues. V was clipped by 0 bases and J by 5 bases, with 11 bases between them. Germline V gene data show CDR1 as MNHEY and CDR2 as SVGAGI. The CDR3 is CASSYSRGLNNEQFF. For the CDR3, the DNA is TGTGCCAGCAGTTACTCACGCGGGCTTAACAATGAGCAGTTCTTC.

Only a few counts were recorded for this clone. The chain has TRBV28 and TRBJ2-7; 12 bases are a match to TRBD1. Per the germline V gene, CDR1 is MDHEN and CDR2 is SYDVKM. CDR3 size: 15 residues. V was pared by 2 bases and J by 5 bases, with 4 bases of the junction left unmatched. CDR3 bases: TGTGCCAGCAGTTTACCGGGACAGGGGGCACACGAGCAGTACTTC. Translation: CASSLPGQGAHEQYF.

This clone has ten or more counts. The chain is built from TRBV9 and TRBJ2-2; no clear D. The CDR3 contains 13 residues. Germline-derived CDR1 and CDR2 are SGDLS and YYNGEE. The V and J ends lost 0 bases and 6 bases respectively, with 6 bases between them. The CDR3, as DNA: TGTGCCAGCAGCGTAGCACGGGCCGGGGAGCTGTTTTTT. This codes for CASSVARAGELFF.

The V gene is TRBV7-2, the J gene TRBJ1-1; D remains ambiguous. This CDR3 has 14 residues. Germline CDR1 SGHTA, CDR2 FQGNSA. Deletions cut 0 bases from V and 0 bases from J, with 5 bases between. CDR3 DNA: TGTGCCAGCAGCTTAGCGCGGATGAACACTGAAGCTTTCTTT. Encoded protein: CASSLARMNTEAFF.

The chain links TRBV7-9 to TRBJ2-2, with 7 positions matching TRBD1. The V and J ends lost 4 bases and 2 bases, in that order; junction bases with no gene match: 7. The CDR3 covers 16 residues. Germline V gene sequence: CDR1 SEHNR, CDR2 FQNEAQ (reference sequence). The CDR3 sequence: CASSSTGTVNTGELFF. CDR3 in DNA: TGTGCCAGCAGCTCCACCGGGACAGTAAACACCGGGGAGCTGTTTTTT.

CDR3 loop: CASYSYNEQFF. The CDR3 DNA reads TGTGCCAGTTACTCCTACAATGAGCAGTTCTTC. The chain has TRBV7-8 and TRBJ2-1, with D uncertain. V lost 9 bases to trimming and J lost 0 bases, with 3 bases between them. Germline assignment: CDR1 SGHVS and CDR2 FQNEAQ. The length of the CDR3 is 11 residues.

This sequence joins TRBV6-1 and TRBJ2-5; no reliable D call. The CDR3 is made up of 15 amino acids. Germline V lookup: CDR1 MNHNS, CDR2 SASEGT. V shed 7 bases and J shed 2 bases, with 17 bases lying between them. The CDR3 bases are TGTGCCAGCACCCCCTCTTACGGCGGACAAGAGACCCAGTACTTC. It encodes CASTPSYGGQETQYF.

This clone appeared a single time. The rearrangement uses TRBV27 and TRBJ2-5; D unresolved. The ends were cut back, 6 bases at V and 5 bases at J, with 16 bases in the middle. Looked up from germline, CDR1 is MNHEY and CDR2 is SMNVEV (reference sequence). CDR3 size: 14 residues. The DNA for the CDR3 is TGTGCCAGCAGCCGCGGAGCTCCCGGGGAGACCCAGTACTTC. This translates into CASSRGAPGETQYF.

This chain links TRBV6-5 with TRBJ1-6; D is undetermined. This CDR3 has 16 residues. Germline V gene sequence: CDR1 MNHEY, CDR2 SVGAGI. V was trimmed by 2 bases and J by 0 bases, leaving 8 bases between them. The CDR3 loop is CASSYGLSSYNSPLHF. The CDR3 nucleotides read TGTGCCAGCAGTTACGGTCTGAGCTCCTATAATTCACCCCTCCACTTT.

The V call is TRBV5-1, the J call TRBJ1-5; D is possibly TRBD1 (5 bases). Between the trimmed V and J ends, which lost 4 bases and 1 base, there was a span of 9 bases. CDR3 length: 14 residues. CDR1 and CDR2 (germline): SGHRS, YFSETQ. CDR3 sequence reads: CASSGGESNQPQHF. The CDR3 DNA is TGCGCCAGCAGCGGGGGGGAAAGCAATCAGCCCCAGCATTTT.

This chain joins TRBV2 and TRBJ1-6; 8 nucleotides align to TRBD1. V was pared by 6 bases and J by 0 bases, with 4 bases of the junction left unmatched. From germline, CDR1 is SNHLY and CDR2 FYNNEI. The CDR3 is 16 residues long. CDR3 loop: CASRRDRSSYNSPLHF. The CDR3 nucleotides are TGTGCCAGCAGAAGGGACAGGAGCTCCTATAATTCACCCCTCCACTTT.

The genes are TRBV12-5 and TRBJ1-2; TRBD1 agrees at 7 bases. The V and J ends lost 5 bases and 0 bases, in that order; junction bases with no gene match: 6. The CDR3 extends over 15 amino acids. Germline lookup yields CDR1 LGHNT and CDR2 FRNRAP. CDR3 coding DNA: TGTGCTAGTGGTGGAAACGGGACAGCTAACTATGGCTACACCTTC. It codes for CASGGNGTANYGYTF.

The V gene is TRBV6-1, the J gene TRBJ2-1; 7 nucleotides agree with TRBD2. This CDR3 is built from 14 residues. J gave up 10 bases and V 5 bases, and 11 bases lay outside the gene matches. Germline V lookup: CDR1 MNHNS, CDR2 SASEGT. DNA of the CDR3: TGTGCCAGCAGTCCGCGCGCGGCGGGGGTCGAGCAGTTCTTC. This codes for CASSPRAAGVEQFF.

The chain carries TRBV5-4 and TRBJ1-1; 10 nucleotides agree with TRBD1. Germline values: CDR1 SGHNT, CDR2 YYREEE (reference sequence). This CDR3 has 16 amino acids. V lost 0 bases and J lost 0; bases outside the gene matches: 2. CDR3 nucleotides: TGTGCCAGCAGCTTGGTAGGACAGGGGGTGAACACTGAAGCTTTCTTT. This encodes CASSLVGQGVNTEAFF.

The gene calls are TRBV29-1 and TRBJ1-2, with 8 bases identical to TRBD1. The CDR3 totals 13 residues. The germline CDR1 and CDR2 sequences are SQVTM and ANQGSEA. Here the CDR3 reads CSTPGTGAYGYTF. DNA of the CDR3: TGCAGTACCCCCGGGACAGGAGCCTATGGCTACACCTTC.

The chain joins TRBV7-9 to TRBJ2-1; possible D gene TRBD2, 7 bases. The CDR3 totals 17 residues. CDR1 and CDR2 from the germline V gene are SEHNR and FQNEAQ (reference sequence). The V and J ends lost 1 base and 4 bases respectively, with 17 bases between them. CDR3: CASSLGNREGDYNEQFF. The CDR3 bases are TGTGCCAGCAGCTTAGGTAACAGGGAGGGTGATTACAATGAGCAGTTCTTC.

V usage is TRBV4-1 and J usage is TRBJ1-4; no clear D. CDR3 length: 17 amino acids. V gave up 0 bases and J gave up 0 bases, with 11 bases separating them. Looked up from germline, CDR1 is MGHRA and CDR2 is YSYEKL. The CDR3: CASSQDPPHATNEKLFF. The DNA of the CDR3 is TGCGCCAGCAGCCAAGATCCACCACACGCAACTAATGAAAAACTGTTTTTT.

This CDR3 reads CASSEMLGRNEKLFF. The CDR3 region has the DNA TGTGCCAGCAGTGAAATGCTCGGCAGGAATGAAAAACTGTTTTTT. The chain links TRBV2 to TRBJ1-4, with D unclear. CDR3 size: 15 residues. V lost 2 bases, J lost 5 bases, and 12 bases lay in between. The germline V gene encodes CDR1 SNHLY and CDR2 FYNNEI.

The rearrangement links TRBV27 to TRBJ1-2; 9 nucleotides match TRBD1. CDR1 MNHEY and CDR2 SMNVEV come from the germline V gene (reference sequence). With V trimmed by 3 bases and J by 7 bases, 6 bases remained unmatched. There are 14 residues in the CDR3. CDR3 region: CASSFTGGAGGYTF. The CDR3 DNA sequence: TGTGCCAGCAGTTTCACAGGGGGCGCGGGTGGCTACACCTTC.

The rearrangement uses TRBV11-2 and TRBJ2-1, with TRBD2 matching 9 bases. The CDR3 extends over 17 amino acids. V lost 4 bases to trimming and J lost 5 bases; unmatched junction nucleotides: 12. Germline CDR1 SGHAT, CDR2 FQNNGV. The CDR3 sequence is CASSSRGAGGQDNEQFF. The CDR3 DNA reads as TGTGCCAGCAGCTCCCGAGGAGCGGGGGGCCAGGACAATGAGCAGTTCTTC.

The chain combines TRBV19 with TRBJ1-2, with TRBD1 matching 10 bases. The V gene end was trimmed by 4 bases and the J gene end by 4 bases; junction bases not matched to a gene: 9. The CDR3 contains 16 residues. Per germline, CDR1 LNHDA and CDR2 SQIVND (reference sequence). Written as DNA, the CDR3 is TGTGCCAGTAGTAAGGGGACAGGGGTCCGAGGCTATGGCTACACCTTC. It is translated as CASSKGTGVRGYGYTF. The full variable domain, rest sourced from reference TRBV19 and TRBJ1-2, is DGGITQSPKYLFRKEGQNVTLSCEQNLNHDAMYWYRQDPGQGLRLIYYSQIVNDFQKGDIAEGYSVSREKKESFPLTVTSAQKNPTAFYLCASSKGTGVRGYGYTFGSGTRLTVV.